The present T cell receptor (beta chain) was sequenced within a study of cytomegalovirus exposure and HLA in healthy donors. The PCR used 60 Vbeta and 13 Jbeta primers. Sequencing was performed with immunoSEQ multiplex PCR; in TCRdb, only in-frame clones are kept and a portion is missing. The sample records more than 95,000 clones, 60% to 80% being singletons. Trimming removed 4 bases at V and 0 bases at J, with 4 bases between. The CDR3 runs to 14 residues. Germline V gives CDR1 MNHEY, CDR2 SMNVEV (reference sequence). The material sequenced was PBMCs. This TCR derives from a man younger than 45 in good health and CMV-seronegative. The rearrangement joins TRBV27 to TRBJ2-6, with no clear D. The CDR3 is CASSYFSGANVLTF. The CDR3 DNA reads as TGTGCCAGCAGTTACTTCTCTGGGGCCAACGTCCTGACTTTC.